A selection of T cell receptor beta chains follows, all from one sample in a study of shared clonotypes between healthy human individuals. Clones were read by immunoSEQ multiplex PCR, and TCRdb kept only the in-frame ones, dropping some. The sample records just over 2,000,000 clones, 85% to 95% being singletons. The sample consisted of naive CD8+ T cells sorted from blood. These receptors were collected from a young man in good health. CDR3s include the opening cysteine and the closing phenylalanine or tryptophan. Each record gives: V gene, CDR3 length, J gene, CDR3 protein.

>TRBV6-4|13|TRBJ2-3
CASSITTTDTQYF
>TRBV25-1|14|TRBJ1-2
CASRIFLSNYGYTF
>TRBV6-5|14|TRBJ2-2
CASSVTSGPGELFF
>TRBV7-9|16|TRBJ2-2
CASGMNTDPNTGELFF
>TRBV5-8|16|TRBJ2-3
CASSTEGSEILWAQYF
>TRBV6-6|13|TRBJ2-5
CASSSGLVETQYF
>TRBV13|16|TRBJ1-6
CASSLWGTGNNSPLHF
>TRBV7-9|13|TRBJ2-1
CASSLVSGGEQFF
>TRBV6-4|19|TRBJ1-6
CASSGNSSFGCSYNSPLHF
>TRBV18|15|TRBJ1-1
CASSPPPGGNTEAFF
>TRBV7-9|15|TRBJ2-4
CASSLAQGAKNIQYF
>TRBV16|16|TRBJ2-7
CASSQSAGARGSEQYF
>TRBV7-2|15|TRBJ2-7
CASSPGTSGAWEQYF
>TRBV6-6|15|TRBJ2-2
CASSYQQGSTGELFF
>TRBV5-4|13|TRBJ1-2
CASSLGSVYGYTF
>TRBV7-8|14|TRBJ2-7
CASSPATGGYEQYF
>TRBV28|15|TRBJ1-2
CASSLVEGDVYGYTF
>TRBV9|14|TRBJ2-7
CASSGGPSAYEQYF
>TRBV30|17|TRBJ1-3
CAWSPGLFSDSGNTIYF
>TRBV4-3|20|TRBJ2-7
CASSQVFYTGGPSLPYEQYF
>TRBV6-5|13|TRBJ2-2
CASSYSATGELFF
>TRBV7-9|16|TRBJ2-1
CASSSPPGQGADEQFF
>TRBV2|16|TRBJ2-1
CASRTDSKRFYNEQFF
>TRBV28|15|TRBJ2-2
CASSSRGIRTGELFF
>TRBV10-3|14|TRBJ1-1
CAITPDRASTEAFF
>TRBV4-3|14|TRBJ1-1
CASSRSGENTEAFF
>TRBV5-4|15|TRBJ2-1
CATGTSGEGYNEQFF
>TRBV6-1|12|TRBJ1-5
CASRSSNQPQHF
>TRBV15|14|TRBJ2-2
CATETGTATGELFF
>TRBV19|20|TRBJ2-6
CASSIDHRGLPISGANVLTF
>TRBV29-1|12|TRBJ2-3
CSVEIYTDTQYF
>TRBV29-1|13|TRBJ1-2
CSVEVAVGYGYTF
>TRBV23-1|13|TRBJ1-5
CASSPHRDQPQHF
>TRBV30|13|TRBJ2-5
CAWSVLVVETQYF
>TRBV5-1|13|TRBJ2-7
CASREPGVKEQYF
>TRBV30|15|TRBJ2-7
CAWSRGSGSFNEQYF
>TRBV6-5|15|TRBJ2-1
CASRLAELPYNEQFF
>TRBV27|12|TRBJ2-7
CASTSGTLEQYF
>TRBV5-1|15|TRBJ2-7
CASSPSSGNNNEQYF
>TRBV6-5|14|TRBJ2-5
CASSTSGQGETQYF
>TRBV7-9|18|TRBJ2-5
CASSTGLAGVLGQETQYF
>TRBV27|13|TRBJ2-7
CASSYRPAYEQYF
>TRBV28|17|TRBJ2-3
CASSPYWTAGGTDTQYF
>TRBV30|14|TRBJ1-5
CAWWTGGANQPQHF
>TRBV27|14|TRBJ2-5
CASSLGGFSETQYF
>TRBV6-5|12|TRBJ2-5
CASSSNLETQYF
>TRBV9|17|TRBJ1-3
CASSVAGGPGSGNTIYF
>TRBV7-9|16|TRBJ2-2
CASSWTSGMPTGELFF
>TRBV6-6|16|TRBJ2-3
CASSYSISGSTDTQYF